This T cell receptor (beta chain) was obtained from a study of blood T cells in healthy people across ages. With 4 bases removed from V and 4 bases from J, the gap between germline ends came to 15 bases. The CDR3 loop spans 15 amino acids. Germline V gene sequence: CDR1 SGHRS, CDR2 YFSETQ. The authors ran a second PCR of roughly 6 to 11 cycles using a sample-barcoded 5' primer and a J-beta primer mix. TCRdb re-derived calls from the 5' RACE reads in MiXCR, one entry per CDR3 protein. Of about 510,000 distinct CDR3 sequences listed, about 27% are singletons. The same data also contributed to another study, on T cells of mothers and their children.

The origin of this receptor is a boy younger than 10 in good health. V is TRBV5-1 and J is TRBJ1-3; D is possibly TRBD1 (5 bases). The sample consisted of blood. The CDR3 sequence: CASSLDGRGGNTIYF. The CDR3, as DNA: TGCGCCAGCAGCCTCGACGGCCGGGGGGGAAACACCATATATTTT.